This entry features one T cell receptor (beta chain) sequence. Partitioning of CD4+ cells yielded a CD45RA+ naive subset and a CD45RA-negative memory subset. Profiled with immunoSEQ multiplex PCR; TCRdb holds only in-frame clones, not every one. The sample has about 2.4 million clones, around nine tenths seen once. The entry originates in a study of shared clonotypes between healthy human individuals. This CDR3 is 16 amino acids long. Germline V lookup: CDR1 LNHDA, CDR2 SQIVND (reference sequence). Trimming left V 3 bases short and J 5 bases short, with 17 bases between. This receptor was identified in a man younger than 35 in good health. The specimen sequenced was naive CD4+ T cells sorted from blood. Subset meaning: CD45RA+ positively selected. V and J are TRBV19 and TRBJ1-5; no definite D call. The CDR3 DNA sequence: TGTGCCAGTAGTATTTGGGGTGAGGGTGGGGATCAGCCCCAGCATTTT. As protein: CASSIWGEGGDQPQHF.